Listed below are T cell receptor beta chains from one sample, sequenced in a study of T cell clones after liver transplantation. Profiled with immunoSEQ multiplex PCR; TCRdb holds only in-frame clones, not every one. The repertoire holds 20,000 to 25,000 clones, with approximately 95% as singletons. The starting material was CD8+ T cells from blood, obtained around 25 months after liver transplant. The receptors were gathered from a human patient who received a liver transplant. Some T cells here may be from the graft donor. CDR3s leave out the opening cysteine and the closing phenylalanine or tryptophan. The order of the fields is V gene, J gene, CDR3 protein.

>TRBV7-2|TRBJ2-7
ASSLSGQGAYEQY
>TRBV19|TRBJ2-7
ASSIVGRTPYEQY
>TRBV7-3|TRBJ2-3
ASSPNRDRSTDTQY
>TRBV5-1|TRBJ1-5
ASSLEGGNQPQH
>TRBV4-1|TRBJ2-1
ASSWRAYNEQF
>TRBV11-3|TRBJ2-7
ASSLGETYEQY
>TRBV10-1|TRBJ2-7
ASSESIGLPSYEQY
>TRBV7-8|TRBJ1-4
ASSLPLGVFGEKLF
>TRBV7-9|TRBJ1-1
ASSLGADVAF
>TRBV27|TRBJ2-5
ASSSERASGTQY
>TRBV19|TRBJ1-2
ASSIANYGYT
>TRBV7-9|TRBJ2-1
ASSLSDSVYNEQF
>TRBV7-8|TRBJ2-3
ASSREGTRLSTDTQY
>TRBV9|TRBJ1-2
ASSVVGDSSYGYT
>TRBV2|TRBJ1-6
ASSEFLAVNSPLH
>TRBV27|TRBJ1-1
ASSSRGGFRAF
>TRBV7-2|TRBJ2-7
ASSSPDRGEQY
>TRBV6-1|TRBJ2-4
ASLARVLAKNIQY
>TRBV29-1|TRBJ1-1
SVEDRVTVNTEAF
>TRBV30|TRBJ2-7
AWSVMGLPYEQY
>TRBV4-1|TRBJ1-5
ASSFDRGGNQPQH
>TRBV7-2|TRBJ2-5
ASSLRALRGEETQY
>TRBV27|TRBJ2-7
ASSLLTGTGGWEQY
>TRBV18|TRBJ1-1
ASSPRDREAEAF
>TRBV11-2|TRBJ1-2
ASSETGGYGYT
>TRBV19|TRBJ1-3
ASSIAGESSGNTIY
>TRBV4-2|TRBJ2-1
ASSHSASGNNEQF
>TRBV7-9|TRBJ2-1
ASSLVASGDNEQF
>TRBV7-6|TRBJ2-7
ASSFGDWGEQY
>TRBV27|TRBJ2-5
ASSPDQETQY
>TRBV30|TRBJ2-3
AWRLLGADTQY